This T cell receptor beta chain was obtained from a study of T cell changes during pregnancy in multiple sclerosis. Per germline, CDR1 SGHVS and CDR2 FNYEAQ. The CDR3 is 15 residues long. Trimming removed 1 base from V and 4 bases from J, with 10 bases in between. Produced via immunoSEQ multiplex PCR; TCRdb's table is partial and in-frame only. The data hold tens of thousands of clones, with about nine tenths observed a single time. This clonotype originated in a female donor in good health, enrolled as a control in a pregnancy study. The chain uses TRBV7-6 and TRBJ2-2; D ambiguous. The source material was peripheral blood, sampled in the third trimester of pregnancy. For the CDR3, the DNA is TGTGCCAGCAGCTTAGGGGTAGCCGGCACCGGGGAGCTGTTTTTT. This translates into CASSLGVAGTGELFF.